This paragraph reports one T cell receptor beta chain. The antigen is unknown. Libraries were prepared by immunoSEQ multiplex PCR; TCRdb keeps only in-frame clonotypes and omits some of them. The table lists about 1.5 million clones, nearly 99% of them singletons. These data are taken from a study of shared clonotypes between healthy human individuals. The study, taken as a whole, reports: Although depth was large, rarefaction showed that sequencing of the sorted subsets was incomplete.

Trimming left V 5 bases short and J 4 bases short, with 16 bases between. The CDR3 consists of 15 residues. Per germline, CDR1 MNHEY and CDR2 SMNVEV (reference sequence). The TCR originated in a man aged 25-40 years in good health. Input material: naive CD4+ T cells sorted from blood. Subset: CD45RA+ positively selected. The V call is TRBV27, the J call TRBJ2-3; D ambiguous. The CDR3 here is CASSPPALGSDTQYF. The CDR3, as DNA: TGTGCCAGCAGTCCCCCCGCACTGGGGTCAGATACGCAGTATTTT.